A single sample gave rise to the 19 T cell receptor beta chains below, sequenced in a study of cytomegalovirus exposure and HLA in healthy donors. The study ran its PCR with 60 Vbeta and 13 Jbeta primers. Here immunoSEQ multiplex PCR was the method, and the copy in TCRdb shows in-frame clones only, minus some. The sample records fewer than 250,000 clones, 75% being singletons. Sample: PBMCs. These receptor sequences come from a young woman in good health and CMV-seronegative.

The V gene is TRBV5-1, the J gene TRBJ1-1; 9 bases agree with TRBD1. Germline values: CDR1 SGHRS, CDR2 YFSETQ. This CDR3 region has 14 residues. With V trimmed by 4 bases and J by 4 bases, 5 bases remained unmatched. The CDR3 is CASSGQGSGTEAFF. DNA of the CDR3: TGCGCCAGCAGCGGACAGGGGTCGGGCACTGAAGCTTTCTTT.

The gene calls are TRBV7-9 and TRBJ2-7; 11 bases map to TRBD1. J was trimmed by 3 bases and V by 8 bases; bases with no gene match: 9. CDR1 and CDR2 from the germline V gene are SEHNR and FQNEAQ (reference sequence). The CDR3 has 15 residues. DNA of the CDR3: TGTGCCAGCCTTCCCCCCGGGACAGGGGGCTACGAGCAGTACTTC. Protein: CASLPPGTGGYEQYF. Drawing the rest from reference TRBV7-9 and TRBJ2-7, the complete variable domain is DTGVSQNPRHKITKRGQNVTFRCDPISEHNRLYWYRQTLGQGPEFLTYFQNEAQLEKSRLLSDRFSAERPKGSFSTLEIQRTEQGDSAMYLCASLPPGTGGYEQYFGPGTRLTVT.

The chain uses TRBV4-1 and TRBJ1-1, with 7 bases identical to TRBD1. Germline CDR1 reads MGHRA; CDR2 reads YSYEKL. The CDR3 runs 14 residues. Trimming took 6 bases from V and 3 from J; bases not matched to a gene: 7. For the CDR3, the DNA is TGCGCCAGCAGTCAACCACAGGGGTACACTGAAGCTTTCTTT. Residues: CASSQPQGYTEAFF.

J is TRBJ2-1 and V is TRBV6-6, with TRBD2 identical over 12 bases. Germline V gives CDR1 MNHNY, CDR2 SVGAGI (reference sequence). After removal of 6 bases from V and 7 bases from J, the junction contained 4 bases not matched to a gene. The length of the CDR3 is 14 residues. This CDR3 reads CASRGGLAGNEQFF. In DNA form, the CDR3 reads TGTGCCAGCAGAGGGGGACTAGCGGGTAATGAGCAGTTCTTC.

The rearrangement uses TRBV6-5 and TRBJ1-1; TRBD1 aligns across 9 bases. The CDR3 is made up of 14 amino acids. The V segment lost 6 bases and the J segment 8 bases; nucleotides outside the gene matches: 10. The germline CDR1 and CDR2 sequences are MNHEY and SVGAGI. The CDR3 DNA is TGTGCCAGCAGGGAGGAGGGGACAGGGTTCGAAGCTTTCTTT. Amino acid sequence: CASREEGTGFEAFF.

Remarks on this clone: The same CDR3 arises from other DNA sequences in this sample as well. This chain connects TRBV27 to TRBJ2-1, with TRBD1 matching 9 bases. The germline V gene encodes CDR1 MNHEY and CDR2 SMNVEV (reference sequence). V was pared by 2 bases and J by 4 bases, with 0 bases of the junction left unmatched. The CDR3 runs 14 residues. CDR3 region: CASSLGTGYNEQFF. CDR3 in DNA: TGTGCCAGCAGTTTAGGGACAGGGTACAATGAGCAGTTCTTC.

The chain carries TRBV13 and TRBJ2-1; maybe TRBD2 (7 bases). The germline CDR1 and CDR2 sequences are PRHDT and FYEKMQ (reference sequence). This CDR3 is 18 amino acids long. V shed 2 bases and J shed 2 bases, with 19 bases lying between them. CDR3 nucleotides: TGTGCCAGCAGCTTACCCGGCACTAGCGAGGGGGCCTACAATGAGCAGTTCTTC. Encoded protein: CASSLPGTSEGAYNEQFF.

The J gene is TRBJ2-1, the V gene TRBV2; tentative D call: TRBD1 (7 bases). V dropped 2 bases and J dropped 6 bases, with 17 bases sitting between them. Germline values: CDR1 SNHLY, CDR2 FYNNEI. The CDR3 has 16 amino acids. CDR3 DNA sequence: TGTGCCAGCAGTGAACGCCCCTCCCAGGGGGGCAATGAGCAGTTCTTC. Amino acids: CASSERPSQGGNEQFF.

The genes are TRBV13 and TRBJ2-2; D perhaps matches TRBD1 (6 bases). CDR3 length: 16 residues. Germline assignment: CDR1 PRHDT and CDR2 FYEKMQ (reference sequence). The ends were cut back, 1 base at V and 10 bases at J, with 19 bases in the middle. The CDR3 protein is CASSLVGQNDIEELFF. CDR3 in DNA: TGTGCCAGCAGCTTAGTAGGACAGAACGATATTGAGGAGCTGTTTTTT.

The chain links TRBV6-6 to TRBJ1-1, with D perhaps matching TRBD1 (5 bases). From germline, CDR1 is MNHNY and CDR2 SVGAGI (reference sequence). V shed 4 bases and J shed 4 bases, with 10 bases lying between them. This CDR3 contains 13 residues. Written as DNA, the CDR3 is TGTGCCAGCAGTTTGGGGGGAGGCACTGAAGCTTTCTTT. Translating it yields CASSLGGGTEAFF.

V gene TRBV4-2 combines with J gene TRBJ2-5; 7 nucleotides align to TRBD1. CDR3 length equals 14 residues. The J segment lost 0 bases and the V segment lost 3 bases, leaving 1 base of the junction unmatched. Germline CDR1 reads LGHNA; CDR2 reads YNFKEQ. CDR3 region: CASSHGTDQETQYF. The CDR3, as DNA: TGTGCCAGCAGCCACGGGACAGACCAAGAGACCCAGTACTTC.

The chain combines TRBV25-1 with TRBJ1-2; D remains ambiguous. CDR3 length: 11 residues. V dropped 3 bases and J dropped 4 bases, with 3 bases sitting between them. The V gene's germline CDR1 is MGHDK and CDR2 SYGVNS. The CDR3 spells CASSESYGYTF. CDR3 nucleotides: TGTGCCAGCAGTGAGAGCTATGGCTACACCTTC.

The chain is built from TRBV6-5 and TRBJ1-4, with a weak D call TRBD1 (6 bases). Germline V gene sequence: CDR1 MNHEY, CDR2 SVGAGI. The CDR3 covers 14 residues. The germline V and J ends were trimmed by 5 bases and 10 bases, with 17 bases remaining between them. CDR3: CASSLPDGTIKLFF. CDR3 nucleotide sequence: TGTGCCAGCAGTCTTCCCGACGGGACAATAAAACTGTTTTTT.

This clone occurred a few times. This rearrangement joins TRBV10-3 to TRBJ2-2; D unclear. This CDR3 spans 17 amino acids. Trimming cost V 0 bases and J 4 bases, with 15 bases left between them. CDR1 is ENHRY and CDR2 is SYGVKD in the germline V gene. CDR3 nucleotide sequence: TGTGCCATCAGTGAGTCGGCCCAGGTGGTGATCACCGGGGAGCTGTTTTTT. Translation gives CAISESAQVVITGELFF.

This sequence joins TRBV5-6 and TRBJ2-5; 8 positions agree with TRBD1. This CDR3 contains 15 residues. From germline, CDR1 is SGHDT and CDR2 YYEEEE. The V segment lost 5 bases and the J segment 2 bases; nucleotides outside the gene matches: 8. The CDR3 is CASRPQGAPQETQYF. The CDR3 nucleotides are TGTGCCAGCAGGCCGCAGGGGGCCCCTCAAGAGACCCAGTACTTC.

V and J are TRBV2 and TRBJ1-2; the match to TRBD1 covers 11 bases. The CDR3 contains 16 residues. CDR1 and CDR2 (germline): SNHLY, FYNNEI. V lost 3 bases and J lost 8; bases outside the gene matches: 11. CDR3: CASSERTGGAGWGYTF. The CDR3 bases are TGTGCCAGCAGTGAGAGGACAGGGGGCGCGGGTTGGGGCTACACCTTC.

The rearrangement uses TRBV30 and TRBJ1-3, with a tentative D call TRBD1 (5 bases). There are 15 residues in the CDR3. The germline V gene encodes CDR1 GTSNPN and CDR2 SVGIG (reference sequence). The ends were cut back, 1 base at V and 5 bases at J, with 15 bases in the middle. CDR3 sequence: CAWSGDLDMRNTIYF. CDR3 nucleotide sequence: TGTGCCTGGAGTGGGGACTTAGACATGAGAAACACCATATATTTT.

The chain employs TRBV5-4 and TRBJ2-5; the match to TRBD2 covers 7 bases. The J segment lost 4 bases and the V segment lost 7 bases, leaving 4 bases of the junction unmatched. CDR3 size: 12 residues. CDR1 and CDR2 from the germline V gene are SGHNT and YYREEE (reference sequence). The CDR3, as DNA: TGTGCCAGCCGATCGGGGGGAGAGACCCAGTACTTC. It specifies CASRSGGETQYF.

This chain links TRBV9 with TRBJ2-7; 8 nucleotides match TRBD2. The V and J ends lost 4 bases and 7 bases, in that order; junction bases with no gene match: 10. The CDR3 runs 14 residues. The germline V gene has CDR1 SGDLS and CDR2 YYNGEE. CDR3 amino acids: CASSLLRGAREQYF. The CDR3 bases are TGTGCCAGCAGCTTGCTGCGGGGGGCGCGGGAGCAGTACTTC.